This record looks at one T cell receptor beta chain sequence and its context. This entry is derived from a study of blood T cell repertoires in COVID-19. Libraries were prepared by immunoSEQ multiplex PCR; TCRdb keeps only in-frame clonotypes and omits some of them. The table records hundreds of thousands of clones, over 75% of them present only once. From germline, CDR1 is GTSNPN and CDR2 SVGIG (reference sequence). This CDR3 has 13 amino acids. V lost 5 bases to trimming and J lost 6 bases, with 14 bases between them. Participant-reported clinical history was the basis for cohort assignment. This receptor was taken from a man aged 40-50 years in a cohort exposed to, infected with or recovered from COVID-19 (not recorded which). The V call is TRBV30, the J call TRBJ2-1, with a tentative D call TRBD1 (6 bases). The sample consisted of PBMCs or T cells enriched from blood (not recorded which). The CDR3, as DNA: TGTGCCTGGGGGTCGGGACACTTCAATGAGCAGTTCTTC. Its protein product is CAWGSGHFNEQFF.